The T cell receptor beta chain described here comes from a study of T cells in Graves' hyperthyroidism and ophthalmopathy. Study background: Peripheral blood was drawn at first diagnosis, prior to all treatment.

Germline V CDR1 and CDR2: SEHNR, FQNEAQ (reference sequence). The CDR3 length is 16 residues. V was clipped by 5 bases and J by 5 bases; unmatched bases: 12. RNA transcripts gave rise to amplified TCR beta CDR3 regions. The HTBI primer set drove a first-round RT-PCR of the TCR CDR3. TCRdb processed the multiplex PCR reads anew with MiXCR; each CDR3 protein has one entry. The sample includes fewer than 750,000 distinct CDR3 sequences, over 12% of them seen just once. The sample holds many counts of this clonotype. The sequenced sample was blood. The source of this sequence is a woman in her forties with Graves' ophthalmopathy. This sequence joins TRBV7-9 and TRBJ2-5, with 9 bases fitting TRBD2. The CDR3 DNA sequence: TGTGCCAGCAGCCTGCTACTAGCGGGCACGGTGGAGACCCAGTACTTC. It specifies CASSLLLAGTVETQYF.